This T cell receptor beta chain was identified during a study of T cell repertoires in ileal Crohn's disease. Five hundred nanograms of biopsy DNA per sample underwent TCRB immunosequencing. Produced via immunoSEQ multiplex PCR; TCRdb's table is partial and in-frame only. The table lists about 16,000 clones, around two thirds of them singletons. The sample consisted of ileal tissue. This receptor was taken from an adult with Crohn's disease.

For the CDR3, the DNA is TGTGCCAGCAGCGTAACAGGGGTCGGCTACACCTTC. It specifies CASSVTGVGYTF. This chain uses TRBV9 with TRBJ1-2, with 7 nucleotides matching TRBD1. After removal of 1 base from V and 8 bases from J, the junction contained 2 bases not matched to a gene. Germline lookup yields CDR1 SGDLS and CDR2 YYNGEE. CDR3 length: 12 amino acids.